This TCR beta chain originates from a study of control samples from healthy donors and cancer patients. The assay was immunoSEQ multiplex PCR, and TCRdb's table has in-frame clones only and misses some. The data contain about 92,000 clones, almost 85% of them seen just once; the ten biggest clones take up approximately 9.8%. The clonotype originates from a woman aged 60 to 75 in good health. The specimen was blood.

In DNA, the CDR3 is TGTGCCAGCGGACAGGAACCTGCAACTAATGAAAAACTGTTTTTT. Encoded protein: CASGQEPATNEKLFF. The J gene is TRBJ1-4, the V gene TRBV7-6; TRBD1 agrees at 7 bases. The CDR3 is made up of 15 amino acids. The V segment lost 8 bases and the J segment 0 bases; nucleotides outside the gene matches: 6. Germline V gene data show CDR1 as SGHVS and CDR2 as FNYEAQ.